These 25 T cell receptor beta chains were all obtained from the same sample, sequenced in a study of blood T cell repertoires in COVID-19. TCRdb keeps only in-frame clones here, not all; method: immunoSEQ multiplex PCR. The table includes about 40,000 clones, about 86% detected once. The source material was peripheral blood. The receptors shown here come from a man aged 50 to 59 in a cohort sampled during active COVID-19.

A few counts support this clone. The chain has TRBV11-1 and TRBJ2-1; TRBD2 aligns across 9 bases. After removal of 8 bases from V and 7 bases from J, the junction contained 6 bases not matched to a gene. The CDR3 consists of 13 residues. In germline, CDR1 is SGHAT, CDR2 FQDESV (reference sequence). The CDR3 spells CASQAGGWNEQFF. CDR3 DNA: TGTGCCAGCCAAGCGGGGGGTTGGAATGAGCAGTTCTTC.

This rearrangement joins TRBV5-4 to TRBJ2-1; 11 bases agree with TRBD2. The germline V gene has CDR1 SGHNT and CDR2 YYREEE (reference sequence). This CDR3 has 13 residues. The junction had 5 bases not matched to a gene; V was cut back by 9 bases and J by 6 bases. As DNA, the CDR3 is TGTGCCAATAGCGGGGGGGCCGGCAATGAGCAGTTCTTC. Translating it yields CANSGGAGNEQFF.

The J gene is TRBJ2-3, the V gene TRBV30; possible D gene TRBD2, 7 bases. The CDR3 has 16 residues. Germline V gene sequence: CDR1 GTSNPN, CDR2 SVGIG (reference sequence). Trimming removed 6 bases at V and 2 bases at J, with 21 bases between. Here the CDR3 reads CACPPRGRGNTDTQYF. The CDR3 DNA sequence: TGTGCCTGTCCCCCTCGGGGGCGGGGGAACACAGATACGCAGTATTTT.

This clone was picked up one time. The chain links TRBV6-2 or TRBV6-3 to TRBJ2-1, with D maybe TRBD1 (6 bases). Germline V gene sequence: CDR1 MNHEY, CDR2 SVGEGT. Trimming pared 4 bases from V and 4 bases from J, leaving 11 bases between. The CDR3 extends over 14 amino acids. The CDR3 region is CASSFWQGYNEQFF. DNA for the CDR3: TGTGCCAGCAGTTTCTGGCAGGGGTACAATGAGCAGTTCTTC.

This clone came up once. The chain uses TRBV21-1 and TRBJ2-7; the table's D call TRBD2 went unverified against the DNA. TRBV21-1 is classified as a pseudogene. The CDR3 runs to 17 residues. The CDR3 DNA sequence: TGTGCCAGCAGCAAAGCAGGAATAGCCCAACCCTTATACGAGCAGTACGTC. This translates into CASSKAGIAQPLYEQYV.

This chain connects TRBV11-2 to TRBJ2-1; 14 bases are a match to TRBD2. Losses at the gene ends were 1 base for V and 4 bases for J; bases not matched to a gene: 3. The CDR3 is made up of 17 amino acids. Germline CDR1 SGHAT, CDR2 FQNNGV. The CDR3: CASSLGLAGGPYNEQFF. Here the CDR3 DNA reads TGTGCCAGCAGCTTAGGACTAGCGGGAGGGCCGTACAATGAGCAGTTCTTC. Full variable domain (outside the CDR3, taken from reference TRBV11-2 and TRBJ2-1): EAGVAQSPRYKIIEKRQSVAFWCNPISGHATLYWYQQILGQGPKLLIQFQNNGVVDDSQLPKDRFSAERLKGVDSTLKIQPAKLEDSAVYLCASSLGLAGGPYNEQFFGPGTRLTVL.

Concerning this clone: Mismatch with germline at one junction end may stem from a read error. CDR3 sequence (DNA): TGCGCCAGCAGCCAAGGGACAGGGGGCAATCAGCCTCAGCATTTT. It yields the protein CASSQGTGGNQPQHF. The genes are TRBV4-3 and TRBJ1-5, with TRBD1 matching 11 bases. The CDR3 extends over 15 amino acids. Per germline, CDR1 LGHNA and CDR2 YSLEER.

The rearrangement joins TRBV9 to TRBJ1-2; TRBD1 aligns across 10 bases. Trimming at V came to 1 base and at J to 4 bases, leaving 13 bases not matched to a gene. Germline CDR1 SGDLS, CDR2 YYNGEE. The CDR3 covers 18 residues. CDR3 sequence: CASSVNPGTGELVYGYTF. Written as DNA, the CDR3 is TGTGCCAGCAGCGTAAATCCGGGGACAGGGGAATTGGTCTATGGCTACACCTTC.

The rearrangement links TRBV18 to TRBJ2-1, with 7 nucleotides matching TRBD2. Trimming removed 6 bases from V and 8 bases from J; junction bases left unmatched: 16. This CDR3 is built from 16 residues. Germline CDR1 KGHSH, CDR2 LQKENI. This chain's CDR3 is CASSPKRTRRRDEQFF. DNA for the CDR3: TGTGCCAGCTCCCCTAAGAGGACTAGAAGAAGAGATGAGCAGTTCTTC.

The CDR3 bases are TGTGCCAGCAGCCAAGATACCCTAGCGGGAGGGGGGGAGACCCAGTACTTC. As protein: CASSQDTLAGGGETQYF. V is TRBV3-1 (or the pseudogene TRBV3-2) and J is TRBJ2-5; 12 nucleotides align to TRBD2. After removal of 0 bases from V and 5 bases from J, the junction contained 7 bases not matched to a gene. This CDR3 contains 17 residues. Per the germline V gene, CDR1 is LGHDT and CDR2 is YNNKEL (reference sequence).

The rearrangement links TRBV5-1 to TRBJ2-7, with 7 bases fitting TRBD1. Looked up from germline, CDR1 is SGHRS and CDR2 is YFSETQ. V trimming: 3 bases; J trimming: 3 bases; junction bases outside the gene matches: 3. The CDR3 is 13 residues long. The CDR3 region has the DNA TGCGCCAGCAGCTGGGGGACAGTCTACGAGCAGTACTTC. Encoded protein: CASSWGTVYEQYF.

The CDR3 sequence is CASSYQASGNTGELFF. The CDR3 DNA reads TGTGCCAGCAGTTATCAGGCTAGCGGGAACACCGGGGAGCTGTTTTTT. The V and J genes are TRBV6-2 or TRBV6-3 and TRBJ2-2, with 7 nucleotides matching TRBD2. The length of the CDR3 is 16 residues. The germline V gene has CDR1 MNHEY and CDR2 SVGEGT. V shed 3 bases, J shed 1 base, and the junction held 5 bases outside the gene matches.

The rearrangement joins TRBV11-3 to TRBJ2-2, with a tentative D call TRBD2 (5 bases). V was clipped by 1 base and J by 5 bases, with 17 bases between them. The germline V gene encodes CDR1 SGHNT and CDR2 YENEEA. This CDR3 is built from 17 residues. The CDR3 spells CASSLGGGSFYTGELFF. In DNA, the CDR3 is TGTGCCAGCAGCTTAGGAGGAGGCAGCTTTTATACCGGGGAGCTGTTTTTT.

This clone was counted only a few times. This chain uses TRBV9 with TRBJ1-2; 7 bases fit TRBD1. V dropped 4 bases and J dropped 5; count of bases not matched to a gene: 11. The CDR3 loop spans 15 amino acids. Germline CDR1 and CDR2: SGDLS and YYNGEE. Here the CDR3 reads CASSLRQGGDYGYTF. The CDR3 DNA sequence: TGTGCCAGCAGCTTAAGACAGGGCGGTGATTATGGCTACACCTTC.

V usage is TRBV11-3 and J usage is TRBJ2-1, with 9 bases aligning to TRBD1. Germline CDR1 reads SGHNT; CDR2 reads YENEEA. The CDR3 totals 14 residues. J lost 7 bases, V lost 5 bases, and 6 bases had no gene match. The CDR3 region is CASSHRDRENEQFF. CDR3 bases: TGTGCCAGCAGCCACCGGGACAGGGAGAATGAGCAGTTCTTC. The full variable domain, its missing parts supplied by reference TRBV11-3 and TRBJ2-1, is EAGVVQSPRYKIIEKKQPVAFWCNPISGHNTLYWYLQNLGQGPELLIRYENEEAVDDSQLPKDRFSAERLKGVDSTLKIQPAELGDSAVYLCASSHRDRENEQFFGPGTRLTVL.

The chain uses TRBV10-3 and TRBJ2-7; TRBD1 aligns across 8 bases. The CDR3 spans 13 residues. J lost 3 bases, V lost 6 bases, and 4 bases had no gene match. Germline V lookup: CDR1 ENHRY, CDR2 SYGVKD. CDR3 DNA sequence: TGTGCCATCAGCCTCGGACAGGGCTACGAGCAGTACGTC. It is translated as CAISLGQGYEQYV.

The DNA for the CDR3 is TGTGCCAGCGGGTCGCGGGGGGGCGTGAAAGAGACCCAGTACTTC. Encoded protein: CASGSRGGVKETQYF. The V call is TRBV6-5, the J call TRBJ2-5; 9 bases line up with TRBD2. Unmatched junction bases numbered 10, after V lost 8 bases and J lost 3 bases. The V gene's germline CDR1 is MNHEY and CDR2 SVGAGI. The CDR3 sequence is 15 residues long.

In this sample, this clone turned up a few times. The chain is built from TRBV6-4 and TRBJ2-2; 8 bases align to TRBD1. The germline V gene encodes CDR1 MRHNA and CDR2 SNTAGT. The V gene end was trimmed by 5 bases and the J gene end by 6 bases; junction bases not matched to a gene: 5. There are 14 residues in the CDR3. The CDR3 DNA reads as TGTGCCAGCAGTTTACAGGGGGAGTCCGGGGAGCTGTTTTTT. It codes for CASSLQGESGELFF.

CDR3 coding DNA: TGTGCCAGCAGCGCTCCCGGGACAGGGTCCGGGGAGCTGTTTTTT. It translates to CASSAPGTGSGELFF. V is TRBV9 and J is TRBJ2-2; 9 bases are shared with TRBD1. Trimming at V came to 3 bases and at J to 6 bases, leaving 6 bases not matched to a gene. The CDR3 is made up of 15 amino acids. The germline gives CDR1 SGDLS, CDR2 YYNGEE.

This clone occurred a few times. The chain is built from TRBV6-4 and TRBJ1-2; the D gene is possibly TRBD1 (6 bases). Germline V gives CDR1 MRHNA, CDR2 SNTAGT. Trimming pared 3 bases from V and 3 bases from J, leaving 14 bases between. This CDR3 is 15 amino acids long. The CDR3 DNA reads as TGTGCCAGCAGTGAAGAGCAGGGGTCATACTATGGCTACACCTTC. Translation: CASSEEQGSYYGYTF.

The gene calls are TRBV5-1 and TRBJ2-3; a possible D gene is TRBD2 (6 bases). Germline V gives CDR1 SGHRS, CDR2 YFSETQ. The CDR3 is 15 residues long. Trimming cost V 4 bases and J 2 bases, with 14 bases left between them. The CDR3 DNA follows: TGCGCCAGCAGCCCGGGGGAATTTCCCACAGATACGCAGTATTTT. It translates to CASSPGEFPTDTQYF.

The rearrangement joins TRBV10-3 to TRBJ2-2; 14 bases line up with TRBD2. The V and J ends lost 1 base and 6 bases, in that order; junction bases with no gene match: 4. The germline CDR1 and CDR2 sequences are ENHRY and SYGVKD. This CDR3 is 17 amino acids long. The CDR3 sequence: CAISEWGTSGSAGELFF. CDR3 in DNA: TGTGCCATCAGTGAGTGGGGGACTAGCGGGAGTGCCGGGGAGCTGTTTTTT.

The chain links TRBV3-1 (or the pseudogene TRBV3-2) to TRBJ2-5; TRBD2 matches at 7 bases. This CDR3 is built from 15 residues. With 5 bases clipped from V and 9 bases from J, the junction kept 15 bases outside the gene matches. Germline V gene sequence: CDR1 LGHDT, CDR2 YNNKEL (reference sequence). The CDR3: CASSASRSSGASQYF. The CDR3 DNA follows: TGTGCCAGCAGCGCAAGTCGGTCTAGCGGCGCCTCCCAGTACTTC.

This sequence joins TRBV18 and TRBJ1-1, with a tentative D call TRBD1 (6 bases). This CDR3 region has 15 residues. Germline V gives CDR1 KGHSH, CDR2 LQKENI. Deletions cut 2 bases from V and 7 bases from J, with 17 bases between. CDR3 coding DNA: TGTGCCAGCTCACCAAACGGCAGGGGAGGGGTTGAAGCTTTCTTT. Amino acid sequence: CASSPNGRGGVEAFF. Drawing the rest from reference TRBV18 and TRBJ1-1, the complete variable domain is NAGVMQNPRHLVRRRGQEARLRCSPMKGHSHVYWYRQLPEEGLKFMVYLQKENIIDESGMPKERFSAEFPKEGPSILRIQQVVRGDSAAYFCASSPNGRGGVEAFFGQGTRLTVV.

This clone was found once. The J gene is TRBJ2-2, the V gene TRBV24-1; weak D call: TRBD1 (5 bases). Trimming left V 8 bases short and J 3 bases short, with 18 bases between. The CDR3 covers 16 residues. CDR1 is KGHDR, CDR2 SFDVKD, per germline. This CDR3 reads CATKAGLPLDTGELFF. CDR3 bases: TGTGCCACCAAGGCAGGGTTACCCTTGGACACCGGGGAGCTGTTTTTT.